A single sample gave rise to the 17 T cell receptor beta chains below, sequenced in a study of CD8 T cells in ankylosing spondylitis. TCRdb reanalysed the 5' RACE reads using MiXCR and keeps one entry per CDR3 protein. Among some 220,000 distinct CDR3 sequences listed, about 7% were seen once. General observations from the study: Typical of ankylosing spondylitis blood, it appeared, was a TCR beta motif of roughly eight highly homologous variants.

These receptors have no known antigen. Sequencing used blood, either unsorted or a sorted T cell fraction (not recorded which). All receptors come from a male donor with ankylosing spondylitis.

This clonotype was recorded a few times. The chain has TRBV9 and TRBJ2-3; 9 bases line up with TRBD1. V lost 4 bases and J lost 4; bases outside the gene matches: 7. In germline, CDR1 is SGDLS, CDR2 YYNGEE. The CDR3 sequence is 15 residues long. CDR3 loop: CASSPGTGFPDTQYF. DNA for the CDR3: TGTGCCAGCAGCCCCGGGACAGGGTTTCCAGATACGCAGTATTTT.

This clonotype occurred many times. The chain couples TRBV7-2 to TRBJ1-3; perhaps TRBD1 as D (5 bases). V lost 3 bases and J lost 3, with 9 bases in between. Germline CDR1 reads SGHTA; CDR2 reads FQGNSA. The CDR3 runs 14 residues. CDR3 in DNA: TGTGCCAGCAGCTTTTGGGGGTTTGGAAACACCATATATTTT. Translation: CASSFWGFGNTIYF.

This chain joins TRBV6-1 and TRBJ2-6; maybe TRBD1 (6 bases). Germline loops: CDR1 MNHNS, CDR2 SASEGT. Trimming shortened V by 3 bases and J by 1 base, and 16 bases separated the two germline ends. The CDR3 has 18 amino acids. The CDR3: CASSDRTDVYSGANVLTF. In DNA form, the CDR3 reads TGTGCCAGCAGTGATCGGACAGACGTCTATTCTGGGGCCAACGTCCTGACTTTC.

This clonotype occurred many times. The CDR3 loop reads CASSYNENQRGSSYNEQFF. The CDR3 nucleotides are TGTGCCAGCAGTTATAACGAGAACCAGCGGGGGAGCTCCTACAATGAGCAGTTCTTC. This chain uses TRBV2 with TRBJ2-1; 8 nucleotides agree with TRBD2. This CDR3 contains 19 residues. Germline assignment: CDR1 SNHLY and CDR2 FYNNEI. J gave up 0 bases and V 5 bases, and 15 bases lay outside the gene matches. Drawing the rest from reference TRBV2 and TRBJ2-1, the complete variable domain is EPEVTQTPSHQVTQMGQEVILRCVPISNHLYFYWYRQILGQKVEFLVSFYNNEISEKSEIFDDQFSVERPDGSNFTLKIRSTKLEDSAMYFCASSYNENQRGSSYNEQFFGPGTRLTVL.

This clonotype was seen many times. The chain joins TRBV7-9 to TRBJ1-3; 7 bases line up with TRBD1. This CDR3 has 14 residues. The germline V gene encodes CDR1 SEHNR and CDR2 FQNEAQ (reference sequence). Trimming took 4 bases from V and 8 from J; bases not matched to a gene: 8. CDR3 sequence (DNA): TGTGCCAGCAGCTCACAGGGGTTTAAAGACACCATATATTTT. This gives the protein CASSSQGFKDTIYF.

This clonotype was detected ten times or more. V gene TRBV3-1 combines with J gene TRBJ2-5, with D perhaps matching TRBD2 (6 bases). In germline, CDR1 is LGHDT, CDR2 YNNKEL (reference sequence). The CDR3 totals 15 residues. V was cut by 4 bases and J by 2 bases, with 14 bases left in between. The CDR3 reads CASSLTYGGQETQYF. DNA of the CDR3: TGTGCCAGCAGCCTTACGTATGGAGGGCAAGAGACCCAGTACTTC.

This clonotype was detected many times. The genes are TRBV12-3 or TRBV12-4 and TRBJ2-1; 9 nucleotides match TRBD1. The V and J ends lost 6 bases and 8 bases, in that order; junction bases with no gene match: 8. The CDR3 has 14 residues. The CDR3 is CASSRDRVSHEQFF. In DNA form, the CDR3 reads TGTGCCAGCAGCAGGGACAGGGTTTCCCATGAGCAGTTCTTC.

This clonotype was detected many times. The gene calls are TRBV29-1 and TRBJ2-7; perhaps TRBD2 as D (5 bases). The CDR3 loop spans 15 amino acids. Trimming shortened V by 1 base and J by 3 bases, and 16 bases separated the two germline ends. The V gene's germline CDR1 is SQVTM and CDR2 ANQGSEA. The CDR3 loop is CSVEGILGSRYEQYF. The CDR3 DNA follows: TGCAGCGTTGAAGGGATCCTTGGGAGTCGCTACGAGCAGTACTTC.

This clonotype turned up a few times. V usage is TRBV18 and J usage is TRBJ2-5; TRBD1 or TRBD2 may be the D gene (5 bases each). The CDR3 loop spans 15 amino acids. From germline, CDR1 is KGHSH and CDR2 LQKENI. The V gene lost 1 base and the J gene lost 5 bases, with 14 bases spanning the gap. The DNA for the CDR3 is TGTGCCAGCTCACCACTTCGAGGGGATGCGGAGACCCAGTACTTC. Translated, it gives CASSPLRGDAETQYF.

This clonotype appeared a few times. The chain links TRBV12-3 or TRBV12-4 to TRBJ2-1; tentative D call: TRBD2 (6 bases). The CDR3 consists of 14 residues. Trimming pared 3 bases from V and 2 bases from J, leaving 8 bases between. This chain's CDR3 is CASSLEGTYNEQFF. The CDR3, as DNA: TGTGCCAGCAGTTTGGAGGGTACCTACAATGAGCAGTTCTTC.

This clonotype was counted ten times or more. The J gene is TRBJ2-1, the V gene TRBV29-1, with a tentative D call TRBD1 (5 bases). Germline V gene lookup returns CDR1 SQVTM and CDR2 ANQGSEA. The CDR3 contains 12 residues. Trimming cost V 6 bases and J 4 bases, with 10 bases left between them. This chain's CDR3 is CSVRGAYNEQFF. CDR3 nucleotides: TGCAGCGTCCGTGGGGCGTACAATGAGCAGTTCTTC.

The sample holds many counts of this clonotype. The V and J genes are TRBV6-5 and TRBJ2-7, with TRBD1 as a possible D gene (6 bases). Germline V gives CDR1 MNHEY, CDR2 SVGAGI. V shed 2 bases and J shed 3 bases, with 14 bases lying between them. The CDR3 runs 15 residues. CDR3 nucleotides: TGTGCCAGCAGTTACGACAGGCCTGGGGGCTACGAGCAGTACTTC. Its translation: CASSYDRPGGYEQYF.

This clonotype appeared many times. The chain is built from TRBV7-2 and TRBJ2-2; perhaps D is TRBD1 or TRBD2 (5 bases each). The CDR3 consists of 13 residues. With 11 bases removed from V and 2 bases from J, the gap between germline ends came to 12 bases. Germline assignment: CDR1 SGHTA and CDR2 FQGNSA. CDR3: CAGEGSNTGELFF. For the CDR3, the DNA is TGTGCCGGAGAGGGGTCCAACACCGGGGAGCTGTTTTTT.

In its sample, this clonotype was seen many times. The rearrangement uses TRBV7-2 and TRBJ2-3; TRBD2 is a possible D gene (5 bases). The CDR3 has 15 amino acids. Trimming removed 2 bases from V and 2 bases from J, with 11 bases in between. Germline CDR1 and CDR2: SGHTA and FQGNSA. This CDR3 reads CASSLYGMHTDTQYF. DNA for the CDR3: TGTGCCAGCAGCTTATACGGGATGCACACAGATACGCAGTATTTT.

This clonotype has a count of ten or more. The rearrangement links TRBV25-1 to TRBJ1-2; D is unresolved. This CDR3 region has 15 residues. The germline V gene encodes CDR1 MGHDK and CDR2 SYGVNS. V was trimmed by 4 bases and J by 2 bases, leaving 14 bases between them. CDR3 nucleotide sequence: TGTGCCAGCAGTGGCAAGGGTATGGTGAACTATGGCTACACCTTC. Protein sequence: CASSGKGMVNYGYTF.

The genes are TRBV15 and TRBJ2-7, with 7 bases fitting TRBD1. The germline CDR1 and CDR2 sequences are LNHNV and YYDKDF (reference sequence). The CDR3 is 13 residues long. J was trimmed by 0 bases and V by 6 bases; bases with no gene match: 2. CDR3 DNA sequence: TGTGCCACCAGGACAGGGCCCTCCTACGAGCAGTACTTC. Protein: CATRTGPSYEQYF.

The chain combines TRBV5-5 with TRBJ2-5, with D uncertain. Trimming shortened V by 2 bases and J by 5 bases, and 10 bases separated the two germline ends. Germline V gene sequence: CDR1 SGHKS, CDR2 YYEKEE (reference sequence). The CDR3 runs to 13 residues. The CDR3 DNA reads TGTGCCAGCAGCTTCCCCGGTGGGGAGACCCAGTACTTC. Its translation: CASSFPGGETQYF.